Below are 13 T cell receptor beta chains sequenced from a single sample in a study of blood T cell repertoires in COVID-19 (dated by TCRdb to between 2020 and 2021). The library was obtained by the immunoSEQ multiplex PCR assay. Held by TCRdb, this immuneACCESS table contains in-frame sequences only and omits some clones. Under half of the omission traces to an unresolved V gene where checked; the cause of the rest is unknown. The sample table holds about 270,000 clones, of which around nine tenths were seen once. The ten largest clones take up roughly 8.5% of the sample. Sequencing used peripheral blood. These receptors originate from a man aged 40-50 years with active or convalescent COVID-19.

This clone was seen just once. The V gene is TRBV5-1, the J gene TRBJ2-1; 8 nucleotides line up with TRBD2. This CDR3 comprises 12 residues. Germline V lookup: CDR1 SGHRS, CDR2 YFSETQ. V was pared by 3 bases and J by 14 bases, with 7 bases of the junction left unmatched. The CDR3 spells CASSSDRGGEFF. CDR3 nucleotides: TGCGCCAGCAGCTCCGACCGGGGGGGAGAGTTCTTC.

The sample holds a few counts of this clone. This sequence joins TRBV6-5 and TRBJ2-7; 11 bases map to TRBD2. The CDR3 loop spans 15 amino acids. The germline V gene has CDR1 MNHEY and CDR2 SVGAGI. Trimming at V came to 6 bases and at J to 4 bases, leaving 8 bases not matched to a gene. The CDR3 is CASRPRGLADYEQYF. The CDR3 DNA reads TGTGCCAGCAGGCCGCGGGGACTAGCGGATTACGAGCAGTACTTC.

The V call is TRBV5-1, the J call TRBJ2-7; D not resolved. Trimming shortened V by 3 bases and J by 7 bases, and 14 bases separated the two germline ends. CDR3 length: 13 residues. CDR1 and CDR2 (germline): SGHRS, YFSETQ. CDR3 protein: CASSYSEFEEQYF. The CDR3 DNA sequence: TGCGCCAGCAGCTACTCCGAGTTTGAAGAGCAGTACTTC.

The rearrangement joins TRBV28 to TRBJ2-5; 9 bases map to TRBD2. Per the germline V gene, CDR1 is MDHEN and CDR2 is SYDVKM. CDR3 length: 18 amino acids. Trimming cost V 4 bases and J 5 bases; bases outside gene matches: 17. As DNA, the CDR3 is TGTGCCAGCAGTTCACCCCCCGGGTTAGCGGGGGAATGGGAGACCCAGTACTTC. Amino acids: CASSSPPGLAGEWETQYF.

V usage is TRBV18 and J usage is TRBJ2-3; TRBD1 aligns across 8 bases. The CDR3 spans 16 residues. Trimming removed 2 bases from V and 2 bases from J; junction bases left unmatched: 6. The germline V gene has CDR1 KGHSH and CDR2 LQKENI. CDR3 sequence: CASSPGAGGVTDTQYF. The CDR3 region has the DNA TGTGCCAGCTCACCAGGGGCAGGGGGCGTCACAGATACGCAGTATTTT.

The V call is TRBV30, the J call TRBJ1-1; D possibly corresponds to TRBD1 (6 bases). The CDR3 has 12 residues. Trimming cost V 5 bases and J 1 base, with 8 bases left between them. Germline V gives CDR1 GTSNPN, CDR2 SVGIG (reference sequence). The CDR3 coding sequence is TGTGCCTGGGGGACATCGAACACTGAAGCTTTCTTT. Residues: CAWGTSNTEAFF.

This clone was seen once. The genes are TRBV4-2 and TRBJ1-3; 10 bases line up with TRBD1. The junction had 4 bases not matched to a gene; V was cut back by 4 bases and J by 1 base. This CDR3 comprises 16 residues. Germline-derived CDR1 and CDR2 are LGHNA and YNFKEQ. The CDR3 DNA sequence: TGTGCCAGCAGCCGGGACAGGGGCACTTCTGGAAACACCATATATTTT. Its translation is CASSRDRGTSGNTIYF.

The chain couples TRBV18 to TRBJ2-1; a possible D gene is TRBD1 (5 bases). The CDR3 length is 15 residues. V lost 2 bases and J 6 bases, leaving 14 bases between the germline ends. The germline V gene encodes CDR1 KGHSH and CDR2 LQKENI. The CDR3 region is CASSPVRVGVNEQFF. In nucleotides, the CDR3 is TGTGCCAGCTCACCAGTTAGGGTAGGGGTCAATGAGCAGTTCTTC.

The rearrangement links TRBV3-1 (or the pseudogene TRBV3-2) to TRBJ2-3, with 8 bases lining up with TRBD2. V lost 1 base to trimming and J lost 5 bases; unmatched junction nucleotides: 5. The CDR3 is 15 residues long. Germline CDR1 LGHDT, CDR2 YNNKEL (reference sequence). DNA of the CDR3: TGTGCCAGCAGCCAAGGAGTCGGGGGGGGAGATACGCAGTATTTT. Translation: CASSQGVGGGDTQYF.

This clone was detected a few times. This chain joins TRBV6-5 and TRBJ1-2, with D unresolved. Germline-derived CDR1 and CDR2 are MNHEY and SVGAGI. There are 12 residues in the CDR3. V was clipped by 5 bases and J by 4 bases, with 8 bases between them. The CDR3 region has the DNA TGTGCCAGCAGTCCCCGGGGCTATGGCTACACCTTC. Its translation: CASSPRGYGYTF.

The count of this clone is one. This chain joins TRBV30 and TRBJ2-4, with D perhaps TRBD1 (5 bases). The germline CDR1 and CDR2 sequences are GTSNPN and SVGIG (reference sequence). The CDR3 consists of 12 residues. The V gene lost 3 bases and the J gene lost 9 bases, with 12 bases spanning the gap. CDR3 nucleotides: TGTGCCTGGAGCCTGACAACAGGCATTCAGTACTTC. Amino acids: CAWSLTTGIQYF.

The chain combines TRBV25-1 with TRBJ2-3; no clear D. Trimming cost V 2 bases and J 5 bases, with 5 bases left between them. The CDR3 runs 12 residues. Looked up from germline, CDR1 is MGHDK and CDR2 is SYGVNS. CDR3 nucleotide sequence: TGTGCCAGCAGTGAAGCTAAAGATACGCAGTATTTT. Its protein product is CASSEAKDTQYF.

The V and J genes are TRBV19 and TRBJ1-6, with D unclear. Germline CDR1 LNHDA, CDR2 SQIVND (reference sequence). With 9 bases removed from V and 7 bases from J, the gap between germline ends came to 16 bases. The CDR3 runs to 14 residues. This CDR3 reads CASSFGQQNSPLHF. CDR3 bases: TGTGCCAGCAGTTTTGGGCAGCAGAATTCACCCCTCCACTTT.